Shown below are 21 T cell receptor beta chains from a single sample sequenced in a study of T cell clusters in autoimmune cytopenias. One tube held mixed TRB-A and TRB-B primer pools for touch-down PCR. TCRdb re-called the multiplex PCR reads, yielding one record per CDR3 amino acid sequence without DNA. The repertoire shows thousands of distinct CDR3 sequences; the top ten hold roughly 28%. TRB was amplified from roughly 250 ng of peripheral blood genomic DNA per sample. Sequencing was carried out using peripheral blood. These receptors were collected from a human donor with an autoimmune cytopenia or autoimmune hepatitis (not recorded which).

V and J are TRBV15 and TRBJ1-5; the TRBD1 assignment by TCRdb is unverifiable without DNA. CDR1 and CDR2 from the germline V gene are LNHNV and YYDKDF (reference sequence). The CDR3 is made up of 16 amino acids. CDR3 loop: CATSREGGPRVQPQHF.

The genes are TRBV5-1 and TRBJ2-7; TCRdb's D call of TRBD1 is untestable without DNA. The CDR3 is made up of 15 amino acids. Germline V CDR1 and CDR2: SGHRS, YFSETQ. The CDR3 loop reads CASSWTGANIYEQYF.

This chain connects TRBV11-2 to TRBJ1-4; TCRdb's D call of TRBD1 is untestable without DNA. Germline CDR1 and CDR2: SGHAT and FQNNGV. CDR3 size: 15 residues. CDR3 loop: CASSFGTGFSEKLFF.

The V and J genes are TRBV5-1 and TRBJ1-4; TCRdb reports TRBD1, a call that lacks DNA to check it against. CDR3 length: 14 residues. CDR1 is SGHRS and CDR2 is YFSETQ in the germline V gene. The CDR3 spells CASSLTGLGEKLFF.

The chain links TRBV27 to TRBJ1-1; without DNA, the TCRdb call of TRBD1 cannot be checked. Germline V gene lookup returns CDR1 MNHEY and CDR2 SMNVEV (reference sequence). CDR3 size: 13 residues. The CDR3 region is CASKDRGPTEAFF.

The chain carries TRBV20-1 and TRBJ2-1; the D gene TCRdb calls, TRBD1, cannot be checked with no DNA. In germline, CDR1 is DFQATT, CDR2 SNEGSKA (reference sequence). This CDR3 has 12 residues. The CDR3 is CSAPRPGNEQFF.

The V gene is TRBV14, the J gene TRBJ1-2; as DNA is missing, the TRBD1 call by TCRdb cannot be tested. CDR3 size: 16 residues. The V gene's germline CDR1 is SGHDN and CDR2 FVKESK. The CDR3 loop reads CASSQVRTGGNYGYTF.

Its frequency marks this clonotype as medium-sized (0.01 to 0.1%). The V call is TRBV7-6, the J call TRBJ2-7; no DNA is available, so the TRBD2 call from TCRdb remains unchecked. The germline V gene has CDR1 SGHVS and CDR2 FNYEAQ. This CDR3 spans 16 amino acids. The CDR3 loop is CASSQTSGSSAHEQYF.

The rearrangement uses TRBV12-3 or TRBV12-4 and TRBJ1-3; the TCRdb D gene call, TRBD1, has no DNA to confirm it. The CDR3 is 15 residues long. The CDR3 reads CASSPTGVAGKTIYF.

The chain recombines TRBV5-4 with TRBJ2-2; the D call of TRBD1 rests on TCRdb alone, since no DNA is present to check it. The CDR3 totals 15 residues. Germline CDR1 and CDR2: SGHNT and YYREEE (reference sequence). CDR3: CASSFRGRSTGELFF.

By frequency, this clonotype is medium-sized. This chain's CDR3 is CAWSPRVTEAFF. The chain links TRBV30 to TRBJ1-1; TCRdb selects TRBD1, and the lack of DNA leaves this call unchecked. From germline, CDR1 is GTSNPN and CDR2 SVGIG (reference sequence). CDR3 size: 12 residues.

This clonotype registers medium-sized by frequency. The J gene is TRBJ2-7, the V gene TRBV20-1; TCRdb gives TRBD1 as the D gene, but with no DNA this cannot be confirmed. CDR3 size: 13 residues. Germline V lookup: CDR1 DFQATT, CDR2 SNEGSKA (reference sequence). This chain's CDR3 is CSARDPESYEQYF.

The J gene is TRBJ2-7, the V gene TRBV5-6; lacking DNA, the TRBD1 call made by TCRdb goes unchecked. Germline V gives CDR1 SGHDT, CDR2 YYEEEE. CDR3 length: 15 residues. The CDR3 loop is CASSWRTGVSYEQYF.

This clonotype registers medium-sized by frequency. CDR3 residues: CSASQGAAEAFF. The rearrangement uses TRBV20-1 and TRBJ1-1; TCRdb lists TRBD1, though no DNA is available to test this call. Germline loops: CDR1 DFQATT, CDR2 SNEGSKA (reference sequence). The CDR3 runs to 12 residues.

By frequency, this clonotype is medium-sized. The chain employs TRBV20-1 and TRBJ1-2; TCRdb lists TRBD1, though no DNA is available to test this call. Per the germline V gene, CDR1 is DFQATT and CDR2 is SNEGSKA (reference sequence). CDR3 size: 13 residues. This CDR3 is CSARSKGGNGYTF.

The genes are TRBV10-2 and TRBJ2-5; absent DNA, TCRdb's TRBD1 call cannot be checked. This CDR3 is 15 amino acids long. The germline gives CDR1 WSHSY, CDR2 SAAADI. The CDR3 here is CASSRGTVLQETQYF.

The rearrangement joins TRBV12-5 to TRBJ1-6; the D gene TCRdb calls, TRBD1, cannot be checked with no DNA. This CDR3 region has 17 residues. CDR1 is LGHNT, CDR2 FRNRAP, per germline. This CDR3 is CASGSPGKGSYNSPLHF.

The chain has TRBV28 and TRBJ2-1; no DNA is available, so the TRBD1 call from TCRdb remains unchecked. From germline, CDR1 is MDHEN and CDR2 SYDVKM. The CDR3 length is 16 residues. CDR3 region: CASSPSTGQRFNEQFF.

This clonotype shows up as medium-sized by frequency. CDR3 protein: CASSTRRDSRANVLTF. The chain combines TRBV19 with TRBJ2-6; no DNA is available, so the TRBD1 call from TCRdb remains unchecked. Germline CDR1 is LNHDA and CDR2 is SQIVND (reference sequence). The CDR3 extends over 16 amino acids.

The chain is built from TRBV12-3 or TRBV12-4 and TRBJ2-6. The CDR3 loop spans 14 amino acids. CDR3 sequence reads: CASSSGSGANVLTF.

This chain connects TRBV5-1 to TRBJ1-1; absent DNA, TCRdb's TRBD1 call cannot be checked. The CDR3 extends over 14 amino acids. The germline V gene has CDR1 SGHRS and CDR2 YFSETQ. CDR3 sequence: CASGPRERNTEAFF.